Below, 6 T cell receptor beta chains from the same sample are listed, as sequenced in a study of identical twins. TCRdb reanalysed the 5' RACE reads using MiXCR and keeps one entry per CDR3 protein. The data show 350,000 or so distinct CDR3 sequences, with about 12% seen just once and roughly 7.8% held by the top ten. The sample also formed part of further work on yellow fever vaccine responses in identical twins.

The material sequenced was CD8+ T cells sorted from blood. The receptors here all came from a woman in her late teens or twenties in good health.

This clonotype showed up just a few times. The chain has TRBV5-1 and TRBJ2-1; TRBD1 agrees at 7 bases. The junction had 11 bases not matched to a gene; V was cut back by 4 bases and J by 7 bases. The length of the CDR3 is 15 residues. Looked up from germline, CDR1 is SGHRS and CDR2 is YFSETQ. CDR3 residues: CASSPRRGWGNEQFF. CDR3 DNA sequence: TGCGCCAGCAGCCCTCGCAGGGGGTGGGGTAATGAGCAGTTCTTC.

This clonotype was seen repeatedly, ten times or more. V gene TRBV15 combines with J gene TRBJ2-1, with TRBD1 identical over 7 bases. This CDR3 is 13 amino acids long. Germline CDR1 LNHNV, CDR2 YYDKDF (reference sequence). With V trimmed by 1 base and J by 6 bases, 0 bases remained unmatched. DNA of the CDR3: TGTGCCACCAGCAGAGGGGACAGCAATGAGCAGTTCTTC. Translated, it gives CATSRGDSNEQFF.

This clonotype was observed a handful of times. The chain joins TRBV7-9 to TRBJ2-1, with D possibly called TRBD1 or TRBD2 (5 bases each). Germline CDR1 reads SEHNR; CDR2 reads FQNEAQ (reference sequence). The CDR3 has 12 amino acids. Trimming took off 9 bases at V and 3 bases at J, with 9 bases between the two ends. This CDR3 is CARGDSYNEQFF. The CDR3 DNA reads as TGTGCCAGGGGAGACAGCTACAATGAGCAGTTCTTC. Together with reference TRBV7-9 and TRBJ2-1, the CDR3 gives the full variable domain: DTGVSQNPRHKITKRGQNVTFRCDPISEHNRLYWYRQTLGQGPEFLTYFQNEAQLEKSRLLSDRFSAERPKGSFSTLEIQRTEQGDSAMYLCARGDSYNEQFFGPGTRLTVL.

Ten or more counts support this clonotype. The genes are TRBV5-1 and TRBJ2-5, with a possible D match to TRBD1 (5 bases). Germline V gene sequence: CDR1 SGHRS, CDR2 YFSETQ. This CDR3 spans 15 amino acids. Trimming removed 7 bases at V and 0 bases at J, with 16 bases between. The CDR3 region has the DNA TGCGCCAGCGTTAGCACAGGAGAGTACCAAGAGACCCAGTACTTC. Translated: CASVSTGEYQETQYF.

J is TRBJ1-1 and V is TRBV11-2, with D possibly being TRBD1 (5 bases). The CDR3 covers 14 residues. Trimming took off 4 bases at V and 3 bases at J, with 12 bases between the two ends. Germline V gene lookup returns CDR1 SGHAT and CDR2 FQNNGV. DNA of the CDR3: TGTGCCAGCAGCTGGGGAGAAGGGGACACTGAAGCTTTCTTT. It is translated as CASSWGEGDTEAFF. Full variable domain (missing parts from reference TRBV11-2 and TRBJ1-1): EAGVAQSPRYKIIEKRQSVAFWCNPISGHATLYWYQQILGQGPKLLIQFQNNGVVDDSQLPKDRFSAERLKGVDSTLKIQPAKLEDSAVYLCASSWGEGDTEAFFGQGTRLTVV.

This chain uses TRBV6-1 with TRBJ2-1; tentative D call: TRBD1 (6 bases). The CDR3 is 17 residues long. Deletions cut 6 bases from V and 9 bases from J, with 27 bases between. Germline V CDR1 and CDR2: MNHNS, SASEGT. The CDR3: CASRPRRRDNGRPEQFF. The CDR3 DNA is TGTGCCAGCAGACCGCGGCGCCGGGACAACGGACGACCTGAGCAGTTCTTC.